Shown below are 15 T cell receptor beta chains from a single sample sequenced in a study of T cells in Graves' hyperthyroidism and ophthalmopathy. RNA transcripts served as the template for amplifying TCR beta CDR3 regions. During a first-round RT-PCR of the TCR CDR3, the HTBI primer set was used. TCRdb called the multiplex PCR reads again in MiXCR, with one record for every CDR3 protein. The sample has over 300,000 distinct CDR3 sequences, approximately 15% seen once. The material sequenced was blood. All receptors come from a woman aged 55 to 70 with Graves' hyperthyroidism.

This clonotype was seen repeatedly, ten times or more. The V gene is TRBV10-3, the J gene TRBJ2-1; 12 nucleotides line up with TRBD2. V gave up 2 bases and J gave up 5 bases; unmatched junction bases: 7. The CDR3 runs to 17 residues. Germline V gene sequence: CDR1 ENHRY, CDR2 SYGVKD. CDR3 sequence (DNA): TGTGCCATCAGTGAGCCTCCGGCTAGCGGGAGGGACAATGAGCAGTTCTTC. It translates to CAISEPPASGRDNEQFF.

At least ten counts were recorded for this clonotype. The chain combines TRBV28 with TRBJ1-5, with D perhaps matching TRBD1 (6 bases). The CDR3 has 14 amino acids. Germline assignment: CDR1 MDHEN and CDR2 SYDVKM. The V end was cut by 1 base, the J end by 7 bases, with 11 bases between. The CDR3 here is CASSLSRGWQPQHF. CDR3 coding DNA: TGTGCCAGCAGTTTATCCAGGGGATGGCAGCCCCAGCATTTT.

This CDR3 is CASSFAGGEAFF. CDR3 sequence (DNA): TGTGCCAGCAGTTTTGCAGGGGGGGAAGCTTTCTTT. The V gene is TRBV27, the J gene TRBJ1-1; TRBD1 agrees at 7 bases. The length of the CDR3 is 12 residues. Germline V gene sequence: CDR1 MNHEY, CDR2 SMNVEV (reference sequence). J gave up 8 bases and V 3 bases, and 3 bases lay outside the gene matches.

The chain combines TRBV6-2 or TRBV6-3 with TRBJ1-4, with a possible D match to TRBD1 (6 bases). The V end lost 4 bases, the J end lost 10 bases, and 22 bases lay between the germline ends. The V gene's germline CDR1 is MNHEY and CDR2 SVGEGT. The CDR3 has 16 residues. CDR3 loop: CASSSTPGTSSGKLFF. The CDR3 DNA follows: TGTGCCAGCAGTTCAACTCCCGGGACAAGTTCAGGAAAACTGTTTTTT.

The chain carries TRBV9 and TRBJ2-2, with TRBD1 matching over 7 bases. Germline CDR1 reads SGDLS; CDR2 reads YYNGEE. V was clipped by 6 bases and J by 0 bases; unmatched bases: 5. The CDR3 spans 15 residues. This CDR3 is CASIRGNTNTGELFF. CDR3 sequence (DNA): TGTGCCAGCATCAGGGGGAACACGAACACCGGGGAGCTGTTTTTT. Full variable domain (outside the CDR3, taken from reference TRBV9 and TRBJ2-2): DSGVTQTPKHLITATGQRVTLRCSPRSGDLSVYWYQQSLDQGLQFLIQYYNGEERAKGNILERFSAQQFPDLHSELNLSSLELGDSALYFCASIRGNTNTGELFFGEGSRLTVL.

Only a few counts were recorded for this clonotype. An end of the junction differs from the germline gene, which may be a read error. The rearrangement links TRBV18 to TRBJ1-2; D is possibly TRBD1 (5 bases). The CDR3 contains 13 residues. The germline CDR1 and CDR2 sequences are KGHSH and LQKENI. The CDR3 loop reads CASSGDGNCGYTF. CDR3 in DNA: TGTGCCAGCTCCGGGGACGGAAACTGTGGCTACACCTTC.

There are many counts of this clonotype. The chain couples TRBV12-3 or TRBV12-4 to TRBJ1-2; weak D call: TRBD1 (5 bases). V lost 6 bases to trimming and J lost 2 bases, with 10 bases between them. CDR3 length: 13 amino acids. The CDR3 protein is CASRRDGNYGYTF. In nucleotides, the CDR3 is TGTGCCAGCAGGAGGGACGGCAACTATGGCTACACCTTC.

This clonotype was found many times. The chain employs TRBV11-2 and TRBJ2-1; TRBD1 aligns across 9 bases. Germline CDR1 and CDR2: SGHAT and FQNNGV. Trimming at V came to 5 bases and at J to 4 bases, leaving 6 bases not matched to a gene. The CDR3 has 15 residues. CDR3 region: CASSEGQGPYNEQFF. The CDR3 bases are TGTGCCAGCAGCGAGGGACAGGGTCCTTACAATGAGCAGTTCTTC.

This clonotype was seen at least ten times. This chain joins TRBV5-1 and TRBJ1-2; D remains ambiguous. V was cut by 4 bases and J by 5 bases, with 18 bases left in between. The CDR3 loop spans 15 amino acids. Germline V CDR1 and CDR2: SGHRS, YFSETQ. CDR3 nucleotides: TGCGCCAGCAGCGCCCCGGGTGAAGGAAGTTATGGCTACACCTTC. Translated: CASSAPGEGSYGYTF.

This clonotype occurred many times. The V gene is TRBV5-8, the J gene TRBJ2-3; D uncertain. V was pared by 1 base and J by 1 base, with 10 bases between. Germline lookup yields CDR1 SGHTS and CDR2 YDEGEE. The CDR3 contains 15 residues. CDR3 nucleotides: TGTGCCAGCAGCTTGCGAGTTAAGGGCACAGATACGCAGTATTTT. It is translated as CASSLRVKGTDTQYF.

The table lists this clonotype with many counts. The genes are TRBV7-6 and TRBJ2-4, with no clear D. The germline gives CDR1 SGHVS, CDR2 FNYEAQ. V was shortened by 1 base and J by 0 bases, with 7 bases between the two germline ends. This CDR3 is 15 amino acids long. This CDR3 reads CASSLEATAKNIQYF. In DNA, the CDR3 is TGTGCCAGCAGCTTAGAGGCGACAGCCAAAAACATTCAGTACTTC.

CDR3 nucleotides: TGTGCCAGCAGCGTAGCTTTGACAACCTCTGGAAACACCATATATTTT. Translated: CASSVALTTSGNTIYF. The chain combines TRBV9 with TRBJ1-3; D is unresolved. The germline CDR1 and CDR2 sequences are SGDLS and YYNGEE. The CDR3 runs 16 residues. V dropped 0 bases and J dropped 0 bases, with 10 bases sitting between them.

This clonotype has only a few counts. V gene TRBV6-1 combines with J gene TRBJ1-2, with D possibly being TRBD1 (5 bases). This CDR3 is built from 15 residues. The V gene's germline CDR1 is MNHNS and CDR2 SASEGT. V lost 7 bases to trimming and J lost 4 bases, with 19 bases between them. CDR3 residues: CASNPGVQASYGYTF. In DNA, the CDR3 is TGTGCCAGCAACCCTGGGGTACAGGCGAGCTATGGCTACACCTTC.

This clonotype occurred a few times. The CDR3 does not close with the conserved phenylalanine or tryptophan, likely indicating a read error. This chain uses TRBV2 with TRBJ2-2; 8 bases map to TRBD1. Per the germline V gene, CDR1 is SNHLY and CDR2 is FYNNEI. The CDR3 spans 19 residues. Trimming took 1 base from V and 5 from J; bases not matched to a gene: 15. The CDR3 nucleotides read TGTGCCAGCAGTGAAGTCCCCTTTGGACAGGGCTCTCGGACCGGGGAGCTGTTTTCT. Residues: CASSEVPFGQGSRTGELFS.

This clonotype was detected only a few times. The genes are TRBV10-2 and TRBJ2-1; a possible D gene is TRBD2 (5 bases). This CDR3 is 16 amino acids long. The germline V gene encodes CDR1 WSHSY and CDR2 SAAADI. V gave up 9 bases and J gave up 1 base, with 19 bases separating them. The CDR3, as DNA: TGCGCCAGTACGGGGTTACTTGGCGGATCCTACAATGAGCAGTTCTTC. Protein: CASTGLLGGSYNEQFF.